Following are 30 T cell receptor beta chains from one sample sequenced in a study of T cell responses to AZD1222 COVID-19 vaccine. TCRdb's table, derived via immunoSEQ multiplex PCR, lists solely in-frame clones and lacks some. The sample includes about 140,000 clones, 90% of them seen just once. The sequencing used peripheral blood, collected 28 days after the second AZD1222 dose. All receptors come from an adult who received the AZD1222 COVID-19 vaccine.

The V gene is TRBV6-5, the J gene TRBJ2-1, with D tentatively TRBD2 (5 bases). CDR3 size: 15 residues. Trimming cost V 6 bases and J 7 bases, with 19 bases left between them. Germline CDR1 reads MNHEY; CDR2 reads SVGAGI. The CDR3 protein is CASSSASTYGNEQFF. The CDR3 DNA follows: TGTGCCAGCAGCTCGGCTAGCACCTACGGAAATGAGCAGTTCTTC.

The V call is TRBV2, the J call TRBJ1-4, with 8 bases fitting TRBD1. V shed 6 bases, J shed 4 bases, and the junction held 7 bases outside the gene matches. The CDR3 totals 15 residues. Germline CDR1 reads SNHLY; CDR2 reads FYNNEI. The CDR3 here is CASSLRTGGNEKLFF. The CDR3 DNA reads as TGTGCCAGCAGCTTACGAACAGGGGGTAATGAAAAACTGTTTTTT.

This clone showed up just once. The V and J genes are TRBV5-8 and TRBJ1-2; D is possibly TRBD1 (5 bases). The V gene lost 4 bases and the J gene lost 4 bases, with 14 bases spanning the gap. Germline V gives CDR1 SGHTS, CDR2 YDEGEE. This CDR3 comprises 14 residues. CDR3 bases: TGTGCCAGCAGCCTCAGGACATTCAGCTATGGCTACACCTTC. This translates into CASSLRTFSYGYTF. Full variable domain (remainder filled in from reference TRBV5-8 and TRBJ1-2): EAGVTQSPTHLIKTRGQQATLRCSPISGHTSVYWYQQALGLGLQFLLWYDEGEERNRGNFPPRFSGRQFPNYSSELNVNALELEDSALYLCASSLRTFSYGYTFGSGTRLTVV.

In this sample, this clone turned up a few times. The rearrangement links TRBV10-2 to TRBJ1-5, with no clear D. In germline, CDR1 is WSHSY, CDR2 SAAADI. The germline V and J ends were trimmed by 7 bases and 4 bases, with 11 bases remaining between them. The CDR3 has 13 amino acids. CDR3 nucleotides: TGCGCCAGCATGAGGGTCCTTAATCAGCCCCAGCATTTT. Encoded protein: CASMRVLNQPQHF.

The chain is built from TRBV3-1 (or the pseudogene TRBV3-2) and TRBJ2-7; D might be TRBD2 (5 bases). There are 12 residues in the CDR3. Per germline, CDR1 LGHDT and CDR2 YNNKEL (reference sequence). Trimming left V 1 base short and J 7 bases short, with 8 bases between. CDR3 amino acids: CASSQGEGEQYF. The CDR3 DNA sequence: TGTGCCAGCAGCCAAGGTGAGGGTGAGCAGTACTTC.

The J gene is TRBJ2-3, the V gene TRBV28, with TRBD2 as a possible D gene (5 bases). CDR3 length: 18 residues. The germline gives CDR1 MDHEN, CDR2 SYDVKM. Deletions cut 5 bases from V and 0 bases from J, with 21 bases between. DNA of the CDR3: TGTGCCAGCAGTCCATACACGGGGAAGCATCAAAGCACAGATACGCAGTATTTT. The encoded protein is CASSPYTGKHQSTDTQYF. Using reference TRBV28 and TRBJ2-3 for the parts outside the CDR3, the full variable domain is DVKVTQSSRYLVKRTGEKVFLECVQDMDHENMFWYRQDPGLGLRLIYFSYDVKMKEKGDIPEGYSVSREKKERFSLILESASTNQTSMYLCASSPYTGKHQSTDTQYFGPGTRLTVL.

This chain links TRBV9 with TRBJ2-7; D is unclear. Germline V gene lookup returns CDR1 SGDLS and CDR2 YYNGEE. The V and J ends lost 9 bases and 6 bases respectively, with 22 bases between them. This CDR3 region has 14 residues. CDR3 in DNA: TGTGCCATTATACCTGGTCGCACCCCACTCGAGCAGTACTTC. Translating it yields CAIIPGRTPLEQYF.

The genes are TRBV12-3 or TRBV12-4 and TRBJ1-5; TRBD1 might be the D (6 bases). The germline V and J ends were trimmed by 6 bases and 6 bases, with 12 bases remaining between them. This CDR3 is built from 13 residues. CDR3: CASRPGQSQPQHF. The CDR3 nucleotides read TGTGCCAGCAGACCCGGACAGTCTCAGCCCCAGCATTTT.

The chain links TRBV2 to TRBJ1-5; no firm D call. The CDR3 sequence is 13 residues long. Germline V CDR1 and CDR2: SNHLY, FYNNEI. V shed 4 bases and J shed 1 base, with 5 bases lying between them. The CDR3 nucleotides read TGTGCCAGCAGTGTGGACAGCAATCAGCCCCAGCATTTT. Protein sequence: CASSVDSNQPQHF.

This chain links TRBV6-5 with TRBJ1-6; maybe TRBD1 (6 bases). CDR1 and CDR2 from the germline V gene are MNHEY and SVGAGI. The CDR3 extends over 14 amino acids. V lost 1 base and J 14 bases, leaving 15 bases between the germline ends. The CDR3, as DNA: TGTGCCAGCAGTTACTTGGGGGACACCTTGGCCCTCCACTTT. Protein sequence: CASSYLGDTLALHF.

J is TRBJ1-2 and V is TRBV3-1 (or the pseudogene TRBV3-2); D unclear. The V end was cut by 4 bases, the J end by 4 bases, with 19 bases between. The CDR3 extends over 16 amino acids. Looked up from germline, CDR1 is LGHDT and CDR2 is YNNKEL (reference sequence). As DNA, the CDR3 is TGTGCCAGCAGCCCCAGGCAAGCGCCCTATCTCTATGGCTACACCTTC. This gives the protein CASSPRQAPYLYGYTF.

The chain couples TRBV7-2 to TRBJ2-1, with TRBD2 identical over 8 bases. Germline V gene data show CDR1 as SGHTA and CDR2 as FQGNSA. V was clipped by 5 bases and J by 8 bases; unmatched bases: 14. The CDR3 sequence is 16 residues long. CDR3 in DNA: TGTGCCAGCAGCCAGGTAGGGGGACTAGGTATCTATGAGCAGTTCTTC. It translates to CASSQVGGLGIYEQFF. The variable domain in full, with the rest retrieved from reference TRBV7-2 and TRBJ2-1, is GAGVSQSPSNKVTEKGKDVELRCDPISGHTALYWYRQSLGQGLEFLIYFQGNSAPDKSGLPSDRFSAERTGGSVSTLTIQRTQQEDSAVYLCASSQVGGLGIYEQFFGPGTRLTVL.

This clone was picked up one time. The chain uses TRBV7-8 and TRBJ1-2; D not resolved. The CDR3 runs to 16 residues. Trimming removed 4 bases at V and 0 bases at J, with 15 bases between. CDR1 is SGHVS and CDR2 is FQNEAQ in the germline V gene. CDR3 nucleotide sequence: TGTGCCAGCAGCTGGGAGGGAGGTCCTCCTAACTATGGCTACACCTTC. It is translated as CASSWEGGPPNYGYTF.

V is TRBV5-6 and J is TRBJ2-5; perhaps TRBD1 as D (6 bases). With 0 bases removed from V and 3 bases from J, the gap between germline ends came to 9 bases. This CDR3 has 14 amino acids. CDR1 is SGHDT and CDR2 is YYEEEE in the germline V gene. The CDR3 DNA sequence: TGTGCCAGCAGCTTGGATGACAGGAAAGAGACCCAGTACTTC. Its protein product is CASSLDDRKETQYF.

The chain carries TRBV5-1 and TRBJ1-6, with D tentatively TRBD1 (5 bases). Germline CDR1 SGHRS, CDR2 YFSETQ. The CDR3 loop spans 15 amino acids. V was pared by 4 bases and J by 5 bases, with 13 bases between. The CDR3 loop reads CASSRGYGDNSPLHF. As DNA, the CDR3 is TGCGCCAGCAGCAGGGGTTACGGGGATAATTCACCCCTCCACTTT.

V is TRBV7-2 and J is TRBJ2-7; 12 nucleotides align to TRBD2. This CDR3 has 16 amino acids. V lost 4 bases, J lost 7 bases, and 11 bases stayed unmatched. The V gene's germline CDR1 is SGHTA and CDR2 FQGNSA. CDR3 in DNA: TGTGCCAGCAGCTCTAACCTAGCGGGGGGGCGTCGTGAGCAGTACTTC. This codes for CASSSNLAGGRREQYF.

The chain carries TRBV11-2 and TRBJ2-2, with 7 nucleotides matching TRBD2. V gave up 4 bases and J gave up 6 bases; unmatched junction bases: 8. Germline V lookup: CDR1 SGHAT, CDR2 FQNNGV. The length of the CDR3 is 15 residues. DNA for the CDR3: TGTGCCAGCAGCTCGGGAGGCATCTACCCCGGGGAGCTGTTTTTT. Protein sequence: CASSSGGIYPGELFF. Together with reference TRBV11-2 and TRBJ2-2, the CDR3 gives the full variable domain: EAGVAQSPRYKIIEKRQSVAFWCNPISGHATLYWYQQILGQGPKLLIQFQNNGVVDDSQLPKDRFSAERLKGVDSTLKIQPAKLEDSAVYLCASSSGGIYPGELFFGEGSRLTVL.

The chain employs TRBV19 and TRBJ1-6; D possibly corresponds to TRBD1 (6 bases). This CDR3 spans 22 amino acids. The germline V gene encodes CDR1 LNHDA and CDR2 SQIVND (reference sequence). V lost 1 base to trimming and J lost 4 bases, with 29 bases between them. The CDR3 reads CASSIGTRDWGALPLYNSPLHF. DNA for the CDR3: TGTGCCAGTAGTATAGGGACCCGGGATTGGGGGGCACTCCCCCTATATAATTCACCCCTCCACTTT.

V usage is TRBV3-1 (or the pseudogene TRBV3-2) and J usage is TRBJ1-3; D may be TRBD1 (6 bases). Trimming removed 4 bases from V and 0 bases from J, with 16 bases in between. This CDR3 comprises 17 residues. Per germline, CDR1 LGHDT and CDR2 YNNKEL (reference sequence). The CDR3 DNA is TGTGCCAGCAGCCCCACATCGACAGGCGTCTCTGGAAACACCATATATTTT. It translates to CASSPTSTGVSGNTIYF.

The CDR3 bases are TGTGCCAGCAGCCCTTCCTCCGGGGAGTCGAATGAAAAACTGTTTTTT. It is translated as CASSPSSGESNEKLFF. This chain connects TRBV4-2 to TRBJ1-4; D remains unclear. CDR3 length: 16 amino acids. V shed 4 bases and J shed 5 bases, with 17 bases lying between them. Germline CDR1 is LGHNA and CDR2 is YNFKEQ.

The rearrangement links TRBV10-1 to TRBJ1-2; 10 nucleotides match TRBD1. This CDR3 spans 17 amino acids. V was clipped by 3 bases and J by 4 bases; unmatched bases: 11. Germline V gene sequence: CDR1 WNHNN, CDR2 SYGVQD (reference sequence). CDR3 coding DNA: TGCGCCAGCAGTGATGGTGACAGGGGGCGTCGGGGCTATGGCTACACCTTC. Translation gives CASSDGDRGRRGYGYTF.

V gene TRBV21-1 combines with J gene TRBJ1-5. TRBV21-1 is recorded as a pseudogene. This CDR3 contains 14 residues. DNA of the CDR3: TGTGCCAGCTCCGCGGCCGGTCATGATCAGCCCCAGCATTTT. Amino acids: CASSAAGHDQPQHF.

The rearrangement links TRBV28 to TRBJ1-6; 10 bases align to TRBD1. The CDR3 has 15 amino acids. V gave up 7 bases and J gave up 11 bases; unmatched junction bases: 11. Germline values: CDR1 MDHEN, CDR2 SYDVKM. The CDR3 loop is CASTLGGTGETPLHF. Here the CDR3 DNA reads TGTGCCAGCACCTTAGGAGGGACAGGGGAAACACCCCTCCACTTT.

The chain uses TRBV6-5 and TRBJ2-2; D is undetermined. Germline V lookup: CDR1 MNHEY, CDR2 SVGAGI. This CDR3 spans 13 amino acids. The V and J ends lost 3 bases and 4 bases respectively, with 6 bases between them. Here the CDR3 reads CASSYRATGELFF. The CDR3 region has the DNA TGTGCCAGCAGTTATCGGGCCACCGGGGAGCTGTTTTTT.

The rearrangement uses TRBV6-5 and TRBJ2-7, with D unresolved. Per the germline V gene, CDR1 is MNHEY and CDR2 is SVGAGI. Trimming stripped 0 bases from V and 5 bases from J, with 8 bases between. The CDR3 has 13 residues. Here the CDR3 reads CASSYSLVNEQYF. The CDR3 DNA is TGTGCCAGCAGTTACTCTTTGGTGAACGAGCAGTACTTC.

The CDR3 DNA is TGTGCCTCCATCGGCGGAGGGGAGTTCCATCAGCCCCAGCATTTT. Translation gives CASIGGGEFHQPQHF. The rearrangement joins TRBV28 to TRBJ1-5; tentatively, D is TRBD1 (5 bases). The length of the CDR3 is 15 residues. In germline, CDR1 is MDHEN, CDR2 SYDVKM. V was shortened by 11 bases and J by 5 bases, with 22 bases between the two germline ends.

The genes are TRBV11-3 and TRBJ2-6; 8 bases are shared with TRBD1. CDR1 is SGHNT, CDR2 YENEEA, per germline. The ends lost 1 base at V and 1 base at J; junction bases unmatched: 9. The CDR3 has 19 amino acids. The CDR3 coding sequence is TGTGCCAGCAGCTTAGCCCGGACAGGGATCGGGTCTGGGGCCAACGTCCTGACTTTC. It specifies CASSLARTGIGSGANVLTF.

This clone has a single count. This chain uses TRBV28 with TRBJ1-4; 9 nucleotides agree with TRBD1. The CDR3 runs 18 residues. V was pared by 5 bases and J by 6 bases, with 16 bases of the junction left unmatched. Germline CDR1 and CDR2: MDHEN and SYDVKM. The DNA for the CDR3 is TGTGCCAGCAGTGAGTCCCTCCCGGGACAGGGTCTAGATGAAAAACTGTTTTTT. Translation: CASSESLPGQGLDEKLFF.

This chain connects TRBV4-3 to TRBJ1-4, with a possible D match to TRBD1 (5 bases). The ends were cut back, 0 bases at V and 10 bases at J, with 18 bases in the middle. Germline V gene sequence: CDR1 LGHNA, CDR2 YSLEER. This CDR3 is built from 16 residues. DNA of the CDR3: TGCGCCAGCAGCCAAGATTATCTCACCGGGGGGGGAAAACTGTTTTTT. Its protein is CASSQDYLTGGGKLFF.

The CDR3 reads CASSEYQQSGGYTF. CDR3 bases: TGTGCCAGCAGTGAGTATCAGCAGTCAGGGGGCTACACCTTC. This chain links TRBV2 with TRBJ1-2; TRBD1 might be the D (5 bases). The CDR3 runs 14 residues. Germline V gene data show CDR1 as SNHLY and CDR2 as FYNNEI. V lost 3 bases to trimming and J lost 8 bases, with 16 bases between them.